This TCR beta chain was captured by sequencing in a study of radiation and T cells in renal cell carcinoma. Study conclusions and caveats: In blood, top tumor clones expanded by 2 weeks, shrinking by 4. Without pretreatment biopsies, baseline tumor clonotype presence was undetermined.

Sample time point: blood 4 weeks post-SBRT, at nephrectomy. Treatment: 15 Gy SBRT to primary tumor, nephrectomy 4 weeks later. Nephrectomy followed 15 Gy stereotactic body radiation by 4 weeks. The tumor was a clear cell renal cell carcinoma. As regards this clone: Its antigen is undetermined.

Between the trimmed V and J ends, which lost 2 bases and 0 bases, there was a span of 9 bases. CDR1 and CDR2 from the germline V gene are SGHTA and FQGTGA. This CDR3 has 15 residues. Profiling relied on immunoSEQ multiplex PCR, and the TCRdb table lists in-frame clones only, not all of them. Counted here are around 100,000 clones, 75% to 85% occurring once; the ten biggest clones make up roughly 7.6%. This TCR was recovered from a man in his 60s with renal cell carcinoma. Sequenced material: blood, taken from a patient whose treatment included radiotherapy and nephrectomy. The V and J genes are TRBV7-3 and TRBJ2-3, with D maybe TRBD2 (5 bases). The CDR3 reads CASSLERSSTDTQYF. DNA of the CDR3: TGTGCCAGCAGCTTAGAGCGGTCTAGCACAGATACGCAGTATTTT.